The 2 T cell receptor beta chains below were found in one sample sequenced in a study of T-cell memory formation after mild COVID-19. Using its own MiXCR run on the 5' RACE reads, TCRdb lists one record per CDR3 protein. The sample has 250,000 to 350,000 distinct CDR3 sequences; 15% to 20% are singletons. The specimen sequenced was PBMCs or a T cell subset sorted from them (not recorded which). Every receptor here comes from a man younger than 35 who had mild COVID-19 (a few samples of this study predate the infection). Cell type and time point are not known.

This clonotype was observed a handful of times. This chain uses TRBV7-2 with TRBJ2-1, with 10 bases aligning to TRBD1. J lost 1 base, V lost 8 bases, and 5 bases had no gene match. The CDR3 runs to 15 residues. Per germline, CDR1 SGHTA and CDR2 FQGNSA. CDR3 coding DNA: TGTGCCAGCTCCCGGGACAGGGGATCCTACAATGAGCAGTTCTTC. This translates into CASSRDRGSYNEQFF.

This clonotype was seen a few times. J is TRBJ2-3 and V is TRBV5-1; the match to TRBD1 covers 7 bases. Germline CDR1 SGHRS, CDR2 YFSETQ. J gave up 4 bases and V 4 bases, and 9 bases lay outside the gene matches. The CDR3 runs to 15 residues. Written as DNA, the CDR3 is TGCGCCAGCAGCACCCCGGCAGGGGGTTCAGATACGCAGTATTTT. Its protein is CASSTPAGGSDTQYF.